The TCR beta chain under discussion was sequenced for a study of control samples from healthy donors and cancer patients (dated by TCRdb to 2019 to 2021). The library was prepared using the immunoSEQ multiplex PCR assay. TCRdb took this table from immuneACCESS and kept in-frame rearrangements with V and J called. Such tables lack part of the clones; where checked against another copy, unresolved V genes explain under half of the gap, and the rest is unexplained. The sample table records about 84,000 clones; roughly 89% of these occur just once. The ten largest clones take up approximately 14% of the sample. About this clone: The antigen it binds to is not known. Base qualities were left out, and no much larger clone turns up one base away.

Sequences LNHDA (CDR1) and SQIVND (CDR2) are obtained from the germline V gene (reference sequence). Spanning cysteine to phenylalanine, the CDR3 consists of 15 amino acids. The read is trimmed to its CDR3 DNA, 45 bases read in frame from base 1. The trim is 3 bases for V and 4 bases for J, with a gap of 15 bases between the germline ends. The TCR was taken from a man younger than 45 in good health. The rearrangement joined TRBV19 to TRBJ1-2, with the D gene not clear enough to name. Sequenced sample: blood. DNA sequence: TGTGCCAGTAGTATCAACCCCGGACTGGGCTATGGCTACACCTTC. It specifies CASSINPGLGYGYTF. Full variable domain (CDR3 extended with the reference TRBV19 and TRBJ1-2 proteins): DGGITQSPKYLFRKEGQNVTLSCEQNLNHDAMYWYRQDPGQGLRLIYYSQIVNDFQKGDIAEGYSVSREKKESFPLTVTSAQKNPTAFYLCASSINPGLGYGYTFGSGTRLTVV.